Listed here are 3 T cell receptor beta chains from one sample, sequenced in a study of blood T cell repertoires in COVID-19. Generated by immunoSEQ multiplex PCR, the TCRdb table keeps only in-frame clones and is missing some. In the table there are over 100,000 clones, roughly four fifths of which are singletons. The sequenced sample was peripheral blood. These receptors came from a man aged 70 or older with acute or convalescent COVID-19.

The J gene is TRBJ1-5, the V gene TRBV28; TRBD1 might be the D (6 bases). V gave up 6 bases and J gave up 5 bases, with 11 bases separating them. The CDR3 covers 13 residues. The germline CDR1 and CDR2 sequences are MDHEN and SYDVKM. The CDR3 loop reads CASRQTGHQPQHF. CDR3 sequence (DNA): TGTGCCAGCAGGCAAACAGGGCATCAGCCCCAGCATTTT. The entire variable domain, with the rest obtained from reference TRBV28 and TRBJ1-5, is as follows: DVKVTQSSRYLVKRTGEKVFLECVQDMDHENMFWYRQDPGLGLRLIYFSYDVKMKEKGDIPEGYSVSREKKERFSLILESASTNQTSMYLCASRQTGHQPQHFGDGTRLSIL.

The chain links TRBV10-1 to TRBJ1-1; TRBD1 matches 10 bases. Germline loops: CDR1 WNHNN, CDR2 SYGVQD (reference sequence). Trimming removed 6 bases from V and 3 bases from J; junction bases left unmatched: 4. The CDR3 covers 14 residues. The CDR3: CASSYGTGDTEAFF. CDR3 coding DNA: TGCGCCAGCAGCTACGGGACAGGGGACACTGAAGCTTTCTTT.

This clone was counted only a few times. The CDR3 is CASSPRKSQVANTEAFF. The CDR3 DNA sequence: TGTGCCAGTAGTCCCCGGAAATCCCAAGTAGCGAACACTGAAGCTTTCTTT. This sequence joins TRBV19 and TRBJ1-1, with D uncertain. Between the trimmed V and J ends, which lost 5 bases and 1 base, there was a span of 20 bases. CDR3 length: 17 amino acids. Germline CDR1 and CDR2: LNHDA and SQIVND (reference sequence).